The next 25 T cell receptor beta chains were all read from a single sample in a study of CD8 T cells in ankylosing spondylitis. From the 5' RACE reads, TCRdb called clonotypes with MiXCR, one entry per CDR3 protein. The sample yields about 130,000 distinct CDR3 sequences, about 6.7% seen once. The sequencing input was blood, either unsorted or a sorted T cell fraction (not recorded which). The source of these receptors is a female donor with ankylosing spondylitis or in good health (not recorded which).

CDR3 residues: CASSYVLTEAFF. The DNA of the CDR3 is TGTGCCAGCAGTTACGTACTGACTGAAGCTTTCTTT. The chain is built from TRBV6-2 or TRBV6-3 and TRBJ1-1, with D hard to call. The CDR3 loop spans 12 amino acids. The V gene lost 2 bases and the J gene lost 5 bases, with 6 bases spanning the gap. Germline CDR1 is MNHEY and CDR2 is SVGEGT.

There are many counts of this clonotype. The chain employs TRBV30 and TRBJ1-6; D possibly corresponds to TRBD1 (6 bases). V dropped 5 bases and J dropped 6 bases, with 11 bases sitting between them. CDR1 is GTSNPN, CDR2 SVGIG, per germline (reference sequence). The CDR3 totals 13 residues. The DNA for the CDR3 is TGTGCCTGGGTCGGACAGCTTAATTCACCCCTCCACTTT. Translating gives CAWVGQLNSPLHF.

This clonotype was recorded many times. This rearrangement joins TRBV4-1 to TRBJ2-1; no clear D gene. Germline CDR1 reads MGHRA; CDR2 reads YSYEKL. The CDR3 extends over 14 amino acids. V was pared by 1 base and J by 6 bases, with 10 bases between. CDR3 in DNA: TGCGCCAGCAGCCAAGGAATAGTAACCAATGAGCAGTTCTTC. Amino acids: CASSQGIVTNEQFF.

This clonotype was recorded once. The chain uses TRBV19 and TRBJ1-2, with a weak D call TRBD1 (6 bases). Trimming removed 3 bases at V and 7 bases at J, with 15 bases between. CDR3 length: 14 amino acids. Germline-derived CDR1 and CDR2 are LNHDA and SQIVND (reference sequence). CDR3 sequence: CASSINREGPGYTF. The CDR3, as DNA: TGTGCCAGTAGTATCAACAGGGAAGGACCTGGCTACACCTTC.

This clonotype has a count of ten or more. The rearrangement links TRBV20-1 to TRBJ1-1; 8 positions agree with TRBD1. This CDR3 spans 14 amino acids. Losses at the gene ends were 6 bases for V and 4 bases for J; bases not matched to a gene: 10. CDR1 is DFQATT, CDR2 SNEGSKA, per germline (reference sequence). The CDR3 sequence is CSAWGQVFVTEAFF. CDR3 coding DNA: TGCAGTGCGTGGGGACAGGTCTTCGTCACTGAAGCTTTCTTT.

This clonotype has a count of ten or more. The J gene is TRBJ1-6, the V gene TRBV2; a possible D gene is TRBD1 (5 bases). The V gene's germline CDR1 is SNHLY and CDR2 FYNNEI. The CDR3 length is 10 residues. Between the trimmed V and J ends, which lost 7 bases and 15 bases, there was a span of 10 bases. The CDR3 here is CASMQGLLHF. The DNA for the CDR3 is TGTGCCAGCATGCAGGGTCTCCTCCACTTT.

Many counts were recorded for this clonotype. The chain recombines TRBV20-1 with TRBJ2-3; TRBD2 aligns across 8 bases. V was pared by 6 bases and J by 0 bases, with 8 bases of the junction left unmatched. Germline V lookup: CDR1 DFQATT, CDR2 SNEGSKA (reference sequence). The CDR3 sequence is 15 residues long. CDR3: CSAKRGGVSTDTQYF. CDR3 nucleotide sequence: TGCAGTGCCAAACGGGGGGGCGTTAGCACAGATACGCAGTATTTT.

The sample holds a few counts of this clonotype. The V gene is TRBV18, the J gene TRBJ1-1, with D unclear. Trimming cost V 3 bases and J 3 bases, with 8 bases left between them. CDR3 length: 13 amino acids. Germline CDR1 reads KGHSH; CDR2 reads LQKENI. CDR3 sequence (DNA): TGTGCCAGCTCACCGTATGAGGACACTGAAGCTTTCTTT. Its translation: CASSPYEDTEAFF.

The chain carries TRBV10-3 and TRBJ1-5; 7 bases align to TRBD1. The J segment lost 1 base and the V segment lost 3 bases, leaving 9 bases of the junction unmatched. The CDR3 length is 17 residues. CDR1 ENHRY and CDR2 SYGVKD come from the germline V gene. The CDR3 loop is CAISERIGRGSNQPQHF. For the CDR3, the DNA is TGTGCCATCAGTGAACGGATCGGCAGGGGGAGCAATCAGCCCCAGCATTTT.

About this clonotype itself: Just one base apart from a much larger clone, this may be a read error. V gene TRBV6-1 combines with J gene TRBJ2-6; D might be TRBD1 (5 bases). CDR1 and CDR2 from the germline V gene are MNHNS and SASEGT. V dropped 6 bases and J dropped 4 bases, with 19 bases sitting between them. The CDR3 is made up of 17 amino acids. CDR3 sequence: CASSARVAATGANVLTF. Written as DNA, the CDR3 is TGTGCCAGCAGCGCCAGGGTGGCTGCGACCGGGGCCAACGTCCTGACTTTC.

This clonotype was recorded at least ten times. The chain joins TRBV7-7 to TRBJ2-3, with D possibly TRBD2 on 6 matching bases. The germline CDR1 and CDR2 sequences are SSHAT and FNYEAQ (reference sequence). The CDR3 has 13 amino acids. CDR3: CAVGGILTDTQYF. CDR3 nucleotide sequence: TGTGCTGTTGGGGGGATTTTGACAGATACGCAGTATTTT.

The sample holds a few counts of this clonotype. The gene calls are TRBV7-6 and TRBJ2-7; D gene ambiguous. V was clipped by 1 base and J by 2 bases, with 9 bases between them. The CDR3 spans 14 residues. The germline CDR1 and CDR2 sequences are SGHVS and FNYEAQ. The CDR3, as DNA: TGTGCCAGCAGCTTAGGGCGCTCAACCTACGAGCAGTACTTC. This translates into CASSLGRSTYEQYF.

This clonotype was counted at least ten times. The genes are TRBV18 and TRBJ2-5; no definite D call. V was shortened by 0 bases and J by 5 bases, with 13 bases between the two germline ends. From germline, CDR1 is KGHSH and CDR2 LQKENI. The CDR3 totals 15 residues. DNA for the CDR3: TGTGCCAGCTCACCACCTCCCACTCTTTTCGAGACCCAGTACTTC. Protein: CASSPPPTLFETQYF.

This clonotype was picked up many times. This chain connects TRBV20-1 to TRBJ2-5, with TRBD1 identical over 8 bases. This CDR3 has 14 residues. V lost 5 bases and J lost 4; bases outside the gene matches: 9. CDR1 and CDR2 (germline): DFQATT, SNEGSKA (reference sequence). CDR3 in amino acids: CSASKPRGRETQYF. The CDR3 nucleotides are TGCAGTGCTTCTAAACCCAGGGGGCGAGAGACCCAGTACTTC.

The table lists this clonotype with many counts. The CDR3 nucleotides read TGTGCCACCAGTGACCCTGGGACGGGCACCGGGGAGCTGTTTTTT. Translating gives CATSDPGTGTGELFF. This chain uses TRBV24-1 with TRBJ2-2; D may correspond to TRBD1 or TRBD2 (5 bases each). This CDR3 comprises 15 residues. V was shortened by 4 bases and J by 4 bases, with 12 bases between the two germline ends. Germline CDR1 and CDR2: KGHDR and SFDVKD.

This clonotype was seen a few times. The V call is TRBV7-2, the J call TRBJ2-7; D remains unclear. This CDR3 is built from 14 residues. Trimming pared 3 bases from V and 3 bases from J, leaving 12 bases between. Germline V gives CDR1 SGHTA, CDR2 FQGNSA. CDR3 sequence: CASSFLVVGYEQYF. The CDR3, as DNA: TGTGCCAGCAGCTTTTTGGTTGTGGGCTACGAGCAGTACTTC.

The CDR3 is CASSLWGLRNEQFF. The CDR3, as DNA: TGTGCCAGCAGCTTATGGGGGCTGAGGAATGAGCAGTTCTTC. V and J are TRBV7-9 and TRBJ2-1; weak D call: TRBD1 (6 bases). The length of the CDR3 is 14 residues. V shed 2 bases and J shed 7 bases, with 12 bases lying between them. Germline lookup yields CDR1 SEHNR and CDR2 FQNEAQ (reference sequence).

This clonotype occurred once. V and J are TRBV7-8 and TRBJ1-5, with TRBD1 as a possible D gene (5 bases). The germline V and J ends were trimmed by 3 bases and 3 bases, with 24 bases remaining between them. Germline CDR1 reads SGHVS; CDR2 reads FQNEAQ. The CDR3 totals 19 residues. CDR3 protein: CASSFRLSGLPGLNQPQHF. CDR3 sequence (DNA): TGTGCCAGCAGCTTTCGACTGTCAGGGCTCCCAGGCCTCAATCAGCCCCAGCATTTT.

This clonotype has at least ten counts. The chain uses TRBV7-3 and TRBJ2-1, with a possible D match to TRBD1 (5 bases). CDR3 length: 15 residues. The V end was cut by 5 bases, the J end by 5 bases, with 16 bases between. CDR1 SGHTA and CDR2 FQGTGA come from the germline V gene. The CDR3 spells CASSLGASLNNEQFF. CDR3 DNA sequence: TGTGCCAGCAGCCTTGGGGCTAGTCTAAACAATGAGCAGTTCTTC.

This clonotype was seen repeatedly, ten times or more. The chain combines TRBV5-1 with TRBJ2-2, with 11 positions matching TRBD1. The CDR3 runs 17 residues. The ends lost 5 bases at V and 3 bases at J; junction bases unmatched: 9. Germline values: CDR1 SGHRS, CDR2 YFSETQ. The CDR3: CASSLTPGQGDTGELFF. CDR3 DNA sequence: TGCGCCAGCAGTTTAACCCCGGGACAGGGGGACACCGGGGAGCTGTTTTTT.

This clonotype has a count of ten or more. The V call is TRBV25-1, the J call TRBJ1-6; D perhaps matches TRBD1 (5 bases). V was clipped by 2 bases and J by 7 bases, with 12 bases between them. Per germline, CDR1 MGHDK and CDR2 SYGVNS. This CDR3 is 15 amino acids long. CDR3: CASSERPGGNSPLHF. The CDR3, as DNA: TGTGCCAGCAGTGAACGCCCCGGGGGGAATTCACCCCTCCACTTT.

This clonotype was seen repeatedly, ten times or more. The chain is built from TRBV5-1 and TRBJ2-1, with 10 nucleotides matching TRBD2. The CDR3 length is 16 residues. The V gene end was trimmed by 0 bases and the J gene end by 6 bases; junction bases not matched to a gene: 6. Per the germline V gene, CDR1 is SGHRS and CDR2 is YFSETQ. This CDR3 is CASSLVSSGGGNEQFF. The CDR3 DNA reads TGCGCCAGCAGCTTGGTTTCGAGCGGGGGGGGCAATGAGCAGTTCTTC.

This clonotype was seen ten or more times. The rearrangement links TRBV10-3 to TRBJ2-3; D not certain. CDR1 is ENHRY, CDR2 SYGVKD, per germline. The CDR3 extends over 14 amino acids. V lost 0 bases to trimming and J lost 0 bases, with 4 bases between them. CDR3 in amino acids: CAISESSSTDTQYF. The CDR3 coding sequence is TGTGCCATCAGTGAGTCTAGTAGCACAGATACGCAGTATTTT.

The chain employs TRBV15 and TRBJ2-1; 7 positions agree with TRBD1. The CDR3 consists of 15 residues. Looked up from germline, CDR1 is LNHNV and CDR2 is YYDKDF (reference sequence). V was pared by 3 bases and J by 3 bases, with 5 bases of the junction left unmatched. As DNA, the CDR3 is TGTGCCACCAGCAGGTCCGGGACAGTCTACAATGAGCAGTTCTTC. Translation gives CATSRSGTVYNEQFF.

This clonotype was counted many times. The rearrangement links TRBV29-1 to TRBJ1-1; 10 bases match TRBD1. With 6 bases clipped from V and 5 bases from J, the junction kept 3 bases outside the gene matches. Germline V CDR1 and CDR2: SQVTM, ANQGSEA. CDR3 length: 12 amino acids. CDR3 nucleotide sequence: TGCAGCGTCCGGACAGGGGGGACTGAAGCTTTCTTT. Protein product: CSVRTGGTEAFF.